This TCR beta chain was retrieved from a study of CD4 T cells in relation to SARS-CoV-2 and coronaviruses. Study context: Convalescent donors were aged about 21 to 72, with median approximately 41 years.

The sample holds a few counts of this clone. The antigen remains unidentified. The germline gives CDR1 SGDLS, CDR2 YYNGEE. V shed 0 bases and J shed 2 bases, with 12 bases lying between them. The CDR3 is 15 residues long. Sequencing used immunoSEQ multiplex PCR; TCRdb keeps in-frame clones, though not all of them. The sample lists about 56,000 clones, roughly 94% occurring once. Study findings and constraints: This crossreactivity analysis covered spike protein alone, no other viral proteins.

The sequenced material came from naive CD4+ T cells from PBMCs. This sample's subset: naive CD4+ T cells isolated by negative enrichment. V and J are TRBV9 and TRBJ2-7; possible D gene TRBD1, 6 bases. This TCR derives from an adult with COVID-19. CDR3 region: CASSVEGVIPYEQYF. CDR3 bases: TGTGCCAGCAGCGTAGAGGGGGTAATCCCCTACGAGCAGTACTTC.